Sequencing of this T cell receptor beta chain was carried out in a study of beta chain features in type 1 diabetes. Every bit of the isolated RNA underwent reverse transcription, so sequencing read expressed TCRB transcripts. Deep immunoSEQ sequencing covered naive, central memory and regulatory T cell samples. Clones were read by immunoSEQ multiplex PCR, and TCRdb kept only the in-frame ones, dropping some. Counted here are 100,000 to 150,000 clones, 15% to 20% occurring once; the ten biggest clones make up around 2.7%. Whole-study findings and limits: A cDNA-based sequencing approach could over-represent cells with high TCR expression. Researchers report that Type 1 diabetes patients had moderately but significantly shorter TCRB CDR3s across all four CD4+ subsets.

On this clone itself: What it binds is unknown.

The V end lost 1 base, the J end lost 6 bases, and 13 bases lay between the germline ends. Germline values: CDR1 SGHTA, CDR2 FQGNSA. This CDR3 has 14 amino acids. One heparinised draw of blood, averaging about 116 mL, came from each donor. Stem cell-like memory, regulatory, central memory and naive CD4+ cells were sorted via CD45RO/CCR7/CD25/CD127/CD95/CD27. The chain links TRBV7-2 to TRBJ2-7; possible D gene TRBD1, 5 bases. The origin of this receptor is a man younger than 35 with type 1 diabetes. The sample was central memory CD4+ T cells from blood. The CDR3 spells CASSLGAGISEQYF. The CDR3 DNA follows: TGTGCCAGCAGCTTAGGGGCAGGGATCTCCGAGCAGTACTTC.